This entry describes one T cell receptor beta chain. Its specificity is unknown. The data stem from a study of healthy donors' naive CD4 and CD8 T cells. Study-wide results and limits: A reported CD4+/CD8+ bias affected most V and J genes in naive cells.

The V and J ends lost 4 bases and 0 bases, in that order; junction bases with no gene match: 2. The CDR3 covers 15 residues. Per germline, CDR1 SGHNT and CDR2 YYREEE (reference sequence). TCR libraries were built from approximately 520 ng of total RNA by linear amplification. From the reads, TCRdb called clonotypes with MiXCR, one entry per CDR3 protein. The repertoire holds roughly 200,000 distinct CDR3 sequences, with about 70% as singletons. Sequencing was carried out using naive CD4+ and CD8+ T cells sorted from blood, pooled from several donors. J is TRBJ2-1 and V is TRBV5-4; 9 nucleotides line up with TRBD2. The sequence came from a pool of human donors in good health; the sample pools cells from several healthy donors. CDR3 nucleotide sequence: TGTGCCAGCAGCAGGACTAGCGCCTCCTACAATGAGCAGTTCTTC. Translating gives CASSRTSASYNEQFF. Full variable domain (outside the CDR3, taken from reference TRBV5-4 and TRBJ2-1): ETGVTQSPTHLIKTRGQQVTLRCSSQSGHNTVSWYQQALGQGPQFIFQYYREEENGRGNFPPRFSGLQFPNYSSELNVNALELDDSALYLCASSRTSASYNEQFFGPGTRLTVL.